This T cell receptor beta chain was captured by sequencing in a study of OX40 agonist ivuxolimab in advanced cancers. This CDR3 contains 14 residues. J was trimmed by 5 bases and V by 4 bases; bases with no gene match: 7. CDR1 and CDR2 from the germline V gene are SGHTA and FQGNSA. Profiling relied on immunoSEQ multiplex PCR, and the TCRdb table lists in-frame clones only, not all of them. Of roughly 80,000 clones in the sample, 89% were seen once. This sample comprised CD4+ or CD8+ T cells sorted from blood, obtained in a trial of the OX40 agonist ivuxolimab. This sequence joins TRBV7-2 and TRBJ2-7; the match to TRBD1 covers 8 bases. The receptor was isolated from an adult with an advanced solid tumor such as melanoma, head and neck, liver or kidney cancer. CDR3 amino acids: CASSSHRGKNEQYF. Here the CDR3 DNA reads TGTGCCAGCAGCTCGCACAGGGGGAAGAACGAGCAGTACTTC. The whole variable domain, remainder taken from reference TRBV7-2 and TRBJ2-7, is GAGVSQSPSNKVTEKGKDVELRCDPISGHTALYWYRQSLGQGLEFLIYFQGNSAPDKSGLPSDRFSAERTGGSVSTLTIQRTQQEDSAVYLCASSSHRGKNEQYFGPGTRLTVT.